These 5 T cell receptor beta chains came from one sample sequenced in a study of T cell responses to AZD1222 COVID-19 vaccine. Libraries were prepared by immunoSEQ multiplex PCR; TCRdb keeps only in-frame clonotypes and omits some of them. The sample carries 110,000 to 150,000 clones, approximately 86% recorded once. Material: peripheral blood, obtained on day 0 of AZD1222 vaccination. Receptors were obtained from an adult in good health.

The J gene is TRBJ2-1, the V gene TRBV5-1; TRBD2 might be the D (5 bases). The germline V and J ends were trimmed by 0 bases and 6 bases, with 10 bases remaining between them. This CDR3 is 14 amino acids long. The germline CDR1 and CDR2 sequences are SGHRS and YFSETQ. The CDR3 here is CASSLGGGFNEQFF. CDR3 DNA sequence: TGCGCCAGCAGCTTGGGAGGAGGATTCAATGAGCAGTTCTTC.

The chain combines TRBV19 with TRBJ1-6, with D possibly matching TRBD1 (5 bases). There are 14 residues in the CDR3. Trimming took off 5 bases at V and 4 bases at J, with 9 bases between the two ends. The V gene's germline CDR1 is LNHDA and CDR2 SQIVND (reference sequence). The chain's CDR3 is CASSVTAYNSPLHF. The CDR3 nucleotides read TGTGCCAGTAGTGTGACAGCTTATAATTCACCCCTCCACTTT. Full variable domain (remainder filled in from reference TRBV19 and TRBJ1-6): DGGITQSPKYLFRKEGQNVTLSCEQNLNHDAMYWYRQDPGQGLRLIYYSQIVNDFQKGDIAEGYSVSREKKESFPLTVTSAQKNPTAFYLCASSVTAYNSPLHFGNGTRLTVT.

The chain couples TRBV19 to TRBJ1-1, with 7 bases identical to TRBD1. Germline trimming cut 0 bases from V and 0 bases from J; bases unmatched to any gene: 1. Germline loops: CDR1 LNHDA, CDR2 SQIVND (reference sequence). The CDR3 has 15 residues. The CDR3 DNA reads as TGTGCCAGTAGTATAGATGGACAGGTGAACACTGAAGCTTTCTTT. Amino acid sequence: CASSIDGQVNTEAFF.

V gene TRBV14 combines with J gene TRBJ2-1; 8 bases agree with TRBD2. The germline V gene encodes CDR1 SGHDN and CDR2 FVKESK. V lost 5 bases and J lost 14; bases outside the gene matches: 11. The CDR3 runs to 13 residues. The CDR3 here is CASSWGGTRKKFF. The CDR3 coding sequence is TGTGCCAGCAGCTGGGGGGGGACTAGGAAAAAGTTCTTC. The full variable domain, in which reference TRBV14 and TRBJ2-1 provide the parts outside the CDR3, is EAGVTQFPSHSVIEKGQTVTLRCDPISGHDNLYWYRRVMGKEIKFLLHFVKESKQDESGMPNNRFLAERTGGTYSTLKVQPAELEDSGVYFCASSWGGTRKKFFGPGTRLTVL.

V and J are TRBV7-8 and TRBJ1-2, with 9 bases aligning to TRBD1. Germline values: CDR1 SGHVS, CDR2 FQNEAQ. Losses at the gene ends were 0 bases for V and 7 bases for J; bases not matched to a gene: 0. The CDR3 runs 13 residues. Written as DNA, the CDR3 is TGTGCCAGCAGCTTAGCGGGACAGGGTGGCTACACCTTC. Protein: CASSLAGQGGYTF.